Below, 27 T cell receptor beta chains from the same sample are listed, as sequenced in a study of shared clonotypes between healthy human individuals. The repertoire was sequenced with immunoSEQ multiplex PCR; TCRdb's copy has only in-frame clones and lacks some. The table has about 640,000 clones, around 72% seen once. The sample was memory CD4+ T cells sorted from blood. Subset indicated: CD45RA-negative fraction. These TCRs come from a woman younger than 45 in good health.

The V and J genes are TRBV18 and TRBJ2-1; possibly TRBD2 for D (5 bases). The CDR3 spans 15 residues. Between the trimmed V and J ends, which lost 2 bases and 3 bases, there was a span of 11 bases. CDR1 is KGHSH and CDR2 is LQKENI in the germline V gene. CDR3 sequence: CASSPRGMDYNEQFF. CDR3 in DNA: TGTGCCAGCTCACCAAGAGGGATGGACTACAATGAGCAGTTCTTC.

V and J are TRBV7-9 and TRBJ2-2; TRBD1 is a possible D gene (6 bases). There are 13 residues in the CDR3. Germline-derived CDR1 and CDR2 are SEHNR and FQNEAQ (reference sequence). Trimming took 5 bases from V and 6 from J, leaving 10 bases between them. The CDR3 nucleotides read TGTGCCAGCAGCGAACAGGGCCCCGGGGAGCTGTTTTTT. As protein: CASSEQGPGELFF.

This clone was observed a few times. CDR3 residues: CASSPGVGYGYTF. In nucleotides, the CDR3 is TGTGCCAGTAGTCCAGGGGTTGGCTATGGCTACACCTTC. The chain employs TRBV19 and TRBJ1-2, with D perhaps matching TRBD1 (6 bases). From germline, CDR1 is LNHDA and CDR2 SQIVND (reference sequence). This CDR3 region has 13 residues. Trimming left V 5 bases short and J 4 bases short, with 11 bases between. Complete variable domain (other parts from reference TRBV19 and TRBJ1-2): DGGITQSPKYLFRKEGQNVTLSCEQNLNHDAMYWYRQDPGQGLRLIYYSQIVNDFQKGDIAEGYSVSREKKESFPLTVTSAQKNPTAFYLCASSPGVGYGYTFGSGTRLTVV.

Turning to this clone: Other nucleotide sequences from this sample produce the same CDR3. This rearrangement joins TRBV27 to TRBJ2-3, with TRBD2 as a possible D gene (6 bases). CDR3 length equals 15 residues. CDR1 is MNHEY and CDR2 is SMNVEV in the germline V gene (reference sequence). V shed 2 bases and J shed 0 bases, with 9 bases lying between them. CDR3 nucleotide sequence: TGTGCCAGCAGTTTACAACGGGGGAGCACAGATACGCAGTATTTT. The encoded protein is CASSLQRGSTDTQYF.

The gene calls are TRBV25-1 and TRBJ2-2; TRBD1 matches 10 bases. The J segment lost 7 bases and the V segment lost 6 bases, leaving 8 bases of the junction unmatched. Germline lookup yields CDR1 MGHDK and CDR2 SYGVNS. This CDR3 spans 15 amino acids. The CDR3 region has the DNA TGTGCCAGCAGCCACCAGACAGGGGGCAGCGGGGAGCTGTTTTTT. It translates to CASSHQTGGSGELFF.

The V gene is TRBV2, the J gene TRBJ1-4; 7 nucleotides match TRBD1. This CDR3 spans 12 amino acids. Germline V CDR1 and CDR2: SNHLY, FYNNEI. V dropped 8 bases and J dropped 9; count of bases not matched to a gene: 6. CDR3 coding DNA: TGTGCCAGCCAGCCACAGGGGAAAAAACTGTTTTTT. This translates into CASQPQGKKLFF. Together with reference TRBV2 and TRBJ1-4, the CDR3 gives the full variable domain: EPEVTQTPSHQVTQMGQEVILRCVPISNHLYFYWYRQILGQKVEFLVSFYNNEISEKSEIFDDQFSVERPDGSNFTLKIRSTKLEDSAMYFCASQPQGKKLFFGSGTQLSVL.

This clone showed up just a few times. Within the sample, other DNA sequences also encode this same CDR3. This chain uses TRBV19 with TRBJ2-6; D assignment may be TRBD1 or TRBD2 (6 bases each). The CDR3 has 15 residues. CDR1 LNHDA and CDR2 SQIVND come from the germline V gene (reference sequence). V dropped 9 bases and J dropped 1 base, with 13 bases sitting between them. The CDR3 here is CASSGGGSGANVLTF. As DNA, the CDR3 is TGTGCCAGCTCCGGGGGCGGATCTGGGGCCAACGTCCTGACTTTC.

This sequence joins TRBV19 and TRBJ1-5; the D is unclear. The CDR3 is 13 residues long. CDR1 is LNHDA and CDR2 is SQIVND in the germline V gene (reference sequence). With 7 bases removed from V and 6 bases from J, the gap between germline ends came to 13 bases. The CDR3 nucleotides are TGTGCCAGTAACGTGTGGGCTTTTCAGCCCCAGCATTTT. Encoded protein: CASNVWAFQPQHF.

This chain uses TRBV25-1 with TRBJ1-1; TRBD1 is a possible D gene (5 bases). The CDR3 is made up of 14 amino acids. Germline V gene sequence: CDR1 MGHDK, CDR2 SYGVNS. Deletions cut 4 bases from V and 5 bases from J, with 14 bases between. CDR3 protein: CASSGGSWGTEAFF. The CDR3 DNA sequence: TGTGCCAGCAGTGGGGGGTCTTGGGGGACTGAAGCTTTCTTT.

The CDR3 reads CASSPGTPGDTQYF. The CDR3 DNA follows: TGTGCCAGCAGCCCTGGGACGCCGGGGGATACGCAGTATTTT. V is TRBV6-6 and J is TRBJ2-3; D is perhaps TRBD1 or TRBD2 (5 bases each). V shed 6 bases and J shed 6 bases, with 16 bases lying between them. The germline gives CDR1 MNHNY, CDR2 SVGAGI (reference sequence). This CDR3 is 14 amino acids long.

The chain is built from TRBV10-1 and TRBJ1-2; a possible D gene is TRBD1 (6 bases). V gave up 6 bases and J gave up 3 bases, with 11 bases separating them. The CDR3 has 13 amino acids. Germline values: CDR1 WNHNN, CDR2 SYGVQD (reference sequence). CDR3 nucleotide sequence: TGCGCCAGCAGCGCCGGACAGCACTATGGCTACACCTTC. It codes for CASSAGQHYGYTF.

This clone turned up a few times. The chain links TRBV5-4 to TRBJ2-5; 12 bases agree with TRBD1. The CDR3 has 16 amino acids. After removal of 3 bases from V and 4 bases from J, the junction contained 7 bases not matched to a gene. Germline CDR1 reads SGHNT; CDR2 reads YYREEE (reference sequence). CDR3 protein: CASSWGDRGPGETQYF. CDR3 coding DNA: TGTGCCAGCAGCTGGGGGGACAGGGGGCCTGGAGAGACCCAGTACTTC.

This clone has only one observation. This chain uses TRBV19 with TRBJ1-5; no definite D call. CDR3 size: 14 residues. Germline CDR1 reads LNHDA; CDR2 reads SQIVND (reference sequence). V was cut by 4 bases and J by 7 bases, with 14 bases left in between. The CDR3 loop reads CASSTAGSGQPQHF. The CDR3 coding sequence is TGTGCCAGTAGTACCGCCGGTTCCGGGCAGCCCCAGCATTTT.

The gene calls are TRBV30 and TRBJ2-2, with 13 positions matching TRBD2. Germline V lookup: CDR1 GTSNPN, CDR2 SVGIG (reference sequence). Trimming took 3 bases from V and 4 from J; bases not matched to a gene: 5. The CDR3 covers 16 residues. As DNA, the CDR3 is TGTGCCTGGAGCGGACTAGCGGGAGAGCGCACCGGGGAGCTGTTTTTT. Protein sequence: CAWSGLAGERTGELFF. The full variable domain, with the rest looked up from reference TRBV30 and TRBJ2-2, is SQTIHQWPATLVQPVGSPLSLECTVEGTSNPNLYWYRQAAGRGLQLLFYSVGIGQISSEVPQNLSASRPQDRQFILSSKKLLLSDSGFYLCAWSGLAGERTGELFFGEGSRLTVL.

The chain carries TRBV9 and TRBJ2-2; D might be TRBD1 or TRBD2, each matching 5 bases. The CDR3 sequence is 16 residues long. CDR1 and CDR2 from the germline V gene are SGDLS and YYNGEE. V lost 0 bases to trimming and J lost 8 bases, with 17 bases between them. The CDR3, as DNA: TGTGCCAGCAGCGTAGGGGACGGGCGTGGAGCGGGGGAGCTGTTTTTT. It is translated as CASSVGDGRGAGELFF. Looking up the rest from reference TRBV9 and TRBJ2-2 gives the full variable domain: DSGVTQTPKHLITATGQRVTLRCSPRSGDLSVYWYQQSLDQGLQFLIQYYNGEERAKGNILERFSAQQFPDLHSELNLSSLELGDSALYFCASSVGDGRGAGELFFGEGSRLTVL.

This chain links TRBV2 with TRBJ1-5; D is unresolved. V was clipped by 2 bases and J by 5 bases, with 10 bases between them. From germline, CDR1 is SNHLY and CDR2 FYNNEI. The CDR3 runs to 14 residues. CDR3 sequence: CASSETGPYQPQHF. CDR3 coding DNA: TGTGCCAGCAGTGAAACTGGACCCTATCAGCCCCAGCATTTT.

The rearrangement joins TRBV6-1 to TRBJ1-5, with D uncertain. The germline V and J ends were trimmed by 9 bases and 7 bases, with 13 bases remaining between them. The CDR3 has 12 amino acids. The V gene's germline CDR1 is MNHNS and CDR2 SASEGT. The CDR3: CASKEAGQPQHF. In DNA, the CDR3 is TGTGCCAGTAAGGAGGCGGGCCAGCCCCAGCATTTT.

The chain employs TRBV6-6 and TRBJ1-5; tentative D call: TRBD1 (5 bases). V lost 6 bases, J lost 3 bases, and 12 bases lay in between. This CDR3 has 14 amino acids. Germline CDR1 reads MNHNY; CDR2 reads SVGAGI (reference sequence). The CDR3 loop reads CASSPGTFNQPQHF. The DNA of the CDR3 is TGTGCCAGCAGCCCCGGGACGTTCAATCAGCCCCAGCATTTT.

Regarding this clone: This could be a read error, since a much larger clone is one nucleotide away. The chain has TRBV28 and TRBJ2-1; D gene ambiguous. CDR1 is MDHEN and CDR2 is SYDVKM in the germline V gene. Trimming pared 3 bases from V and 4 bases from J, leaving 1 base between. CDR3 length equals 11 residues. The chain's CDR3 is CASSFYNEQFF. Written as DNA, the CDR3 is TGTGCCAGCAGTTTTTACAATGAGCAGTTCTTC.

V and J are TRBV2 and TRBJ1-2; D not resolved. The CDR3 runs to 15 residues. The ends were cut back, 7 bases at V and 2 bases at J, with 17 bases in the middle. The V gene's germline CDR1 is SNHLY and CDR2 FYNNEI. The CDR3 spells CASKEGVSNNYGYTF. Written as DNA, the CDR3 is TGTGCCAGCAAAGAGGGAGTAAGCAACAACTATGGCTACACCTTC.

This chain uses TRBV19 with TRBJ1-1, with D possibly TRBD1 on 5 matching bases. Germline V CDR1 and CDR2: LNHDA, SQIVND (reference sequence). The CDR3 has 14 amino acids. Trimming removed 5 bases from V and 1 base from J, with 11 bases in between. The CDR3 coding sequence is TGTGCCAGTAGTCGCCGGAGGGGGAACACTGAAGCTTTCTTT. This encodes CASSRRRGNTEAFF.

This clone has more than one count but fewer than ten. The CDR3 DNA is TGTGCCAGCAGCTACTCAGTGGGGGTGGCTGAAGCTTTCTTT. Amino acids: CASSYSVGVAEAFF. The chain combines TRBV7-2 with TRBJ1-1, with D tentatively TRBD1 (5 bases). Germline V lookup: CDR1 SGHTA, CDR2 FQGNSA. V gave up 4 bases and J gave up 6 bases, with 15 bases separating them. This CDR3 contains 14 residues.

This chain links TRBV5-6 with TRBJ1-1; the D is unclear. This CDR3 contains 14 residues. With 0 bases removed from V and 8 bases from J, the gap between germline ends came to 14 bases. Germline lookup yields CDR1 SGHDT and CDR2 YYEEEE. CDR3 loop: CASSLANSIAEAFF. The CDR3 DNA is TGTGCCAGCAGCTTGGCGAACTCGATAGCGGAAGCTTTCTTT.

The genes are TRBV5-4 and TRBJ1-2, with 10 positions matching TRBD1. CDR1 and CDR2 (germline): SGHNT, YYREEE (reference sequence). There are 16 residues in the CDR3. After removal of 4 bases from V and 4 bases from J, the junction contained 10 bases not matched to a gene. This CDR3 reads CASSLRTGGSPYGYTF. CDR3 bases: TGTGCCAGCAGCCTCAGGACAGGGGGGTCTCCCTATGGCTACACCTTC. The full variable domain, in which reference TRBV5-4 and TRBJ1-2 provide the parts outside the CDR3, is ETGVTQSPTHLIKTRGQQVTLRCSSQSGHNTVSWYQQALGQGPQFIFQYYREEENGRGNFPPRFSGLQFPNYSSELNVNALELDDSALYLCASSLRTGGSPYGYTFGSGTRLTVV.

This clone has at least ten counts. The genes are TRBV7-9 and TRBJ2-2; no definite D call. There are 14 residues in the CDR3. V lost 2 bases and J 6 bases, leaving 10 bases between the germline ends. Germline CDR1 reads SEHNR; CDR2 reads FQNEAQ (reference sequence). Here the CDR3 DNA reads TGTGCCAGCAGCTTAACCACTGGGTCCGGGGAGCTGTTTTTT. Translating it yields CASSLTTGSGELFF.

V usage is TRBV11-2 and J usage is TRBJ1-4; possible D gene TRBD1, 5 bases. V lost 2 bases, J lost 8 bases, and 12 bases lay in between. The length of the CDR3 is 14 residues. Germline V gives CDR1 SGHAT, CDR2 FQNNGV. The chain's CDR3 is CASSLIMGDEKLFF. CDR3 bases: TGTGCCAGCAGCTTAATCATGGGGGACGAAAAACTGTTTTTT.

V usage is TRBV18 and J usage is TRBJ2-3; D unclear. Germline CDR1 KGHSH, CDR2 LQKENI. V was clipped by 2 bases and J by 2 bases, with 5 bases between them. There are 13 residues in the CDR3. The CDR3 bases are TGTGCCAGCTCACCAGCCATCACAGATACGCAGTATTTT. Translated, it gives CASSPAITDTQYF.